This T cell receptor (beta chain) derives from a study of OX40 agonist ivuxolimab in advanced cancers. This CDR3 spans 15 amino acids. Germline values: CDR1 MNHEY, CDR2 SMNVEV (reference sequence). V lost 5 bases to trimming and J lost 2 bases, with 15 bases between them. TCRdb keeps only in-frame clones here, not all; method: immunoSEQ multiplex PCR. The sample consists of 52,000 or so clones, 90% to 95% of them appearing once. The clonotype was recovered from an adult with an advanced solid tumor such as melanoma, head and neck, liver or kidney cancer. The sample was CD4+ or CD8+ T cells sorted from blood, taken in a trial of the OX40 agonist ivuxolimab. J is TRBJ1-1 and V is TRBV27, with a weak D call TRBD1 (5 bases). The DNA for the CDR3 is TGTGCCAGCAGTCTCCATACAGGTCTAAACACTGAAGCTTTCTTT. It specifies CASSLHTGLNTEAFF.